These 10 T cell receptor beta chains originate from one sample sequenced in a study of T cells in Graves' hyperthyroidism and ophthalmopathy. RNA transcripts provided the source from which TCR beta CDR3 regions were amplified. The HTBI set primed first-round TCR CDR3 RT-PCR. One entry per CDR3 protein, called by TCRdb with MiXCR from the multiplex PCR reads. Here the sample spans about 420,000 distinct CDR3 sequences, approximately 14% being singletons. Source material: blood. These receptors came from a woman aged 18-29 years with Graves' hyperthyroidism.

In its sample, this clonotype was seen many times. V usage is TRBV13 and J usage is TRBJ2-1; 10 bases line up with TRBD2. There are 18 residues in the CDR3. Germline V gives CDR1 PRHDT, CDR2 FYEKMQ (reference sequence). Trimming cost V 1 base and J 3 bases; bases outside gene matches: 9. CDR3 sequence reads: CASSLELAGDPDYNEQFF. DNA of the CDR3: TGTGCCAGCAGCTTAGAGCTAGCGGGGGACCCAGACTACAATGAGCAGTTCTTC.

This clonotype was detected ten times or more. The chain recombines TRBV7-9 with TRBJ2-5; D is uncertain. Germline values: CDR1 SEHNR, CDR2 FQNEAQ (reference sequence). The CDR3 has 14 residues. With 1 base removed from V and 4 bases from J, the gap between germline ends came to 10 bases. The DNA of the CDR3 is TGTGCCAGCAGCTTAGGAAGGTTGCGAGAGACCCAGTACTTC. Its protein product is CASSLGRLRETQYF.

This clonotype was counted at least ten times. The genes are TRBV20-1 and TRBJ1-5; D uncertain. The CDR3 is made up of 14 amino acids. The germline V gene encodes CDR1 DFQATT and CDR2 SNEGSKA (reference sequence). V shed 6 bases and J shed 0 bases, with 12 bases lying between them. CDR3 nucleotides: TGCAGTGCCAAGGCAGAGTATAGCAATCAGCCCCAGCATTTT. It translates to CSAKAEYSNQPQHF.

Many counts were recorded for this clonotype. The CDR3 DNA sequence: TGCAGTGCTAGGGACCGGACAGGAATCTACGAGCAGTACTTC. Amino acid sequence: CSARDRTGIYEQYF. The J gene is TRBJ2-7, the V gene TRBV20-1, with TRBD1 matching over 7 bases. The V gene's germline CDR1 is DFQATT and CDR2 SNEGSKA (reference sequence). V lost 3 bases and J lost 3; bases outside the gene matches: 8. CDR3 length: 14 amino acids.

This clonotype was detected many times. The V and J genes are TRBV19 and TRBJ1-1; D gene ambiguous. Germline loops: CDR1 LNHDA, CDR2 SQIVND (reference sequence). The CDR3 contains 15 residues. V lost 6 bases to trimming and J lost 3 bases, with 17 bases between them. The CDR3 DNA reads as TGTGCCAGTAGGGGAATGGCGGTCGGCGACACTGAAGCTTTCTTT. Protein sequence: CASRGMAVGDTEAFF.

This clonotype has a count of ten or more. The chain combines TRBV2 with TRBJ2-3; 9 bases fit TRBD1. J lost 3 bases, V lost 6 bases, and 4 bases had no gene match. Germline V gene lookup returns CDR1 SNHLY and CDR2 FYNNEI. This CDR3 contains 14 residues. The CDR3 DNA reads TGTGCCAGCAGGCTGGACAGGGGTACAGATACGCAGTATTTT. Translation: CASRLDRGTDTQYF.

The table lists this clonotype with many counts. J is TRBJ2-5 and V is TRBV11-2, with 8 positions matching TRBD2. V trimming: 5 bases; J trimming: 1 base; junction bases outside the gene matches: 9. Germline CDR1 reads SGHAT; CDR2 reads FQNNGV. The CDR3 loop spans 16 amino acids. The CDR3 bases are TGTGCCAGCAGCCCCCGAGCGGGGGCCATCCAAGAGACCCAGTACTTC. It encodes CASSPRAGAIQETQYF. Together with reference TRBV11-2 and TRBJ2-5, the CDR3 gives the full variable domain: EAGVAQSPRYKIIEKRQSVAFWCNPISGHATLYWYQQILGQGPKLLIQFQNNGVVDDSQLPKDRFSAERLKGVDSTLKIQPAKLEDSAVYLCASSPRAGAIQETQYFGPGTRLLVL.

This clonotype has at least ten counts. The chain employs TRBV20-1 and TRBJ2-7, with D possibly TRBD2 on 5 matching bases. CDR3 length: 15 residues. The ends were cut back, 2 bases at V and 2 bases at J, with 16 bases in the middle. Germline values: CDR1 DFQATT, CDR2 SNEGSKA (reference sequence). The CDR3 bases are TGCAGTGCTAGACCGGGTGACGGGGATGCCTACGAGCAGTACTTC. It specifies CSARPGDGDAYEQYF.

This clonotype was seen many times. DNA of the CDR3: TGCGCCAGCAGCTTGTCGTGGAACACTGAAGCTTTCTTT. It yields the protein CASSLSWNTEAFF. The gene calls are TRBV5-1 and TRBJ1-1; D is unclear. The V gene's germline CDR1 is SGHRS and CDR2 YFSETQ. The CDR3 is 13 residues long. V gave up 1 base and J gave up 1 base, with 5 bases separating them.

In this sample, this clonotype turned up many times. V usage is TRBV19 and J usage is TRBJ1-5, with a possible D match to TRBD1 (6 bases). This CDR3 is 13 amino acids long. V gave up 7 bases and J gave up 1 base, with 8 bases separating them. The germline V gene has CDR1 LNHDA and CDR2 SQIVND (reference sequence). The CDR3 coding sequence is TGTGCCAGTAAGGACAGAAGCAATCAGCCCCAGCATTTT. Its protein product is CASKDRSNQPQHF.